This T cell receptor beta chain was recorded in a study of breast tumors, draining lymph nodes, adjacent tissues. Samples came from axillary lymph nodes draining the breast cancer. TCRdb re-derived calls from the multiplex PCR reads in MiXCR, one entry per CDR3 protein. The sample holds about 180,000 distinct CDR3 sequences, 30% to 35% seen once. There are many counts of this clonotype. This TCR derives from a female donor with breast cancer. Some clones in this sample may be carry-over from other donors' samples. The sample consisted of axillary lymph node tissue.

This chain's CDR3 is CASRTSQGIGELFF. The CDR3 coding sequence is TGTGCCAGCAGAACCTCACAGGGGATCGGGGAGCTGTTTTTT. The chain couples TRBV6-5 to TRBJ2-2; 7 positions agree with TRBD1. The germline V gene encodes CDR1 MNHEY and CDR2 SVGAGI. V dropped 6 bases and J dropped 7; count of bases not matched to a gene: 8. This CDR3 has 14 amino acids.